Reported below is one TCR beta chain. Its antigen is currently unknown. Caucasian adults living in Nashville, Tennessee, provided all samples. Germline CDR1 LNHNV, CDR2 YYDKDF (reference sequence). This CDR3 has 13 residues. Trimming took off 0 bases at V and 5 bases at J, with 8 bases between the two ends. Per sorted-subset replicate PCR, input was approximately 0.2 ug DNA, representing tens of thousands of T cell genomes. The assay was immunoSEQ multiplex PCR, and TCRdb's table has in-frame clones only and misses some. Of about 1.1 million clones listed, approximately 80% are singletons. This record belongs to a study of shared clonotypes between healthy human individuals. The study, taken as a whole, reports: Around 5% of naive CD4 clonotypes were common to four donors. In contrast to clonotypes shared by all four donors, non-shared clonotypes had lower generation probabilities.

This clonotype was sampled from a man aged 18-30 years in good health. Some clones in this sample may be carry-over from other donors' samples. Sequenced input: memory CD4+ T cells from PBMCs. Subset noted: CD45RA-negative fraction. The chain employs TRBV15 and TRBJ2-7; D perhaps matches TRBD2 (5 bases). The CDR3 bases are TGTGCCACCAGCAGAGATCGGGGAAACGAGCAGTACTTC. Encoded protein: CATSRDRGNEQYF.